Below are 2 T cell receptor beta chains sequenced from a single sample in a study of cytomegalovirus exposure and HLA in healthy donors listed by TCRdb under 2017. The library was generated by the immunoSEQ multiplex PCR assay. For the multiplex PCR, a mixture combining 60 forward primers for TCR Vbeta segments and 13 reverse primers for TCR Jbeta segments was used. TCRdb's version of the immuneACCESS table is confined to in-frame rearrangements and falls short of the full clone set. An unresolved V gene accounts for under half of the shortfall where checked; the remainder is of unknown origin. The sample table records 90,000 to 150,000 clones; roughly 77% of these occur just once. The ten largest account for 4% to 5% of the sample. Sequencing was carried out using PBMCs. The receptors come from a man aged 45 to 65 in good health and CMV-seropositive.

V and J are TRBV7-6 and TRBJ2-7; TRBD2 matches at 14 bases. CDR1 is SGHVS and CDR2 is FNYEAQ in the germline V gene. Trimming at V came to 5 bases and at J to 0 bases, leaving 3 bases not matched to a gene. The CDR3 spans 16 residues. Written as DNA, the CDR3 is TGTGCCAGCAGCCCAGGGACTAGCGGGAGCTCCTACGAGCAGTACTTC. It specifies CASSPGTSGSSYEQYF.

The V and J genes are TRBV6-5 and TRBJ2-2, with 9 bases identical to TRBD1. CDR3 length: 15 amino acids. The germline gives CDR1 MNHEY, CDR2 SVGAGI. V dropped 4 bases and J dropped 7; count of bases not matched to a gene: 7. In nucleotides, the CDR3 is TGTGCCAGCAGTTCGGGGGGACAGGGAGGCGGGGAGCTGTTTTTT. It encodes CASSSGGQGGGELFF.